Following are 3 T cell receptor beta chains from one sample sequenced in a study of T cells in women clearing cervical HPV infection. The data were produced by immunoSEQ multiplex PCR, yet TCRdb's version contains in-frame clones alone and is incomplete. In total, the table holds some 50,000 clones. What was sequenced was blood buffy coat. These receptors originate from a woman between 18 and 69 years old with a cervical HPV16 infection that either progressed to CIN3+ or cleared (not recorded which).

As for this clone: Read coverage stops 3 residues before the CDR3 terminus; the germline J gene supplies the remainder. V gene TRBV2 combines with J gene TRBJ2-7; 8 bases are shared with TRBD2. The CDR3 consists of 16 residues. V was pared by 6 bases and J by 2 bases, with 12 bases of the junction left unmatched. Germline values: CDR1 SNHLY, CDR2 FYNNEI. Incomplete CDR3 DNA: TGTGCCAGCAGCCCCAGCCCGGGGGGGCGGACCTACGAG. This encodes CASSPSPGGRTYE. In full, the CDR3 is CASSPSPGGRTYEQYF.

The part of the CDR3 DNA that was read is TGTGCCAGCAGCCCTAGGACAGGGGGGACAGATACG. It translates to CASSPRTGGTDT. The whole CDR3 is CASSPRTGGTDTQYF. The chain recombines TRBV7-8 with TRBJ2-3; TRBD1 matches at 10 bases. Read data end 3 residues before the CDR3 end; the end is taken from the germline J gene. Germline CDR1 and CDR2: SGHVS and FQNEAQ. V was pared by 5 bases and J by 3 bases, with 5 bases of the junction left unmatched. The CDR3 covers 15 residues.

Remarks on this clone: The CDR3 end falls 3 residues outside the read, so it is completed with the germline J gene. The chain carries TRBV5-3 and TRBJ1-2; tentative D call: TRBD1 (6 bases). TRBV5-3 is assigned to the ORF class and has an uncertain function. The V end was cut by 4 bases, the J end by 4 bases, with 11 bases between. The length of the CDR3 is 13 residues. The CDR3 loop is CARSPTGTYGYTF. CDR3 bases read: TGTGCCAGAAGCCCCACAGGGACCTATGGC.